Listed below are T cell receptor beta chains from one sample, sequenced in a study of shared clonotypes between healthy human individuals. Produced via immunoSEQ multiplex PCR; TCRdb's table is partial and in-frame only. The sample has hundreds of thousands of clones; 95% to 96% are singletons. Sample: naive CD8+ T cells sorted from blood. All receptors derive from a woman younger than 45 in good health. Each CDR3 is given with its conserved first and last residue. D genes are given only for firm matches. Clone size is given for some rows only: seen once, a few or many times, or a class if the clone is expanded.

D gene	V gene	J gene	clone size	CDR3 protein	CDR3 DNA
.	TRBV13	TRBJ2-6	.	CASRQGRSGANVLTF	TGTGCCAGCAGACAAGGGCGGTCTGGGGCCAACGTCCTGACTTTC
.	TRBV5-1	TRBJ2-7	.	CASSLAGMVDEQYF	TGCGCCAGCAGCTTAGCAGGGATGGTGGACGAGCAGTACTTC
.	TRBV28	TRBJ1-2	.	CASLTLGEVDYTF	TGTGCCAGCCTCACGTTGGGGGAAGTCGACTACACCTTC
.	TRBV11-2	TRBJ2-5	.	CASSTWDHTKETQYF	TGTGCCAGCAGCACGTGGGATCACACTAAAGAGACCCAGTACTTC
TRBD2	TRBV19	TRBJ2-7	.	CASSNGLAVYEQYF	TGTGCCAGTAGTAACGGACTAGCTGTGTACGAGCAGTACTTC
.	TRBV27	TRBJ1-1	.	CASRSGGAEAFF	TGTGCCAGCAGATCCGGGGGCGCTGAAGCTTTCTTT
.	TRBV28	TRBJ1-1	.	CASSYRRGLAEAFF	TGTGCCAGCAGTTACCGTCGGGGGTTGGCTGAAGCTTTCTTT
.	TRBV7-6	TRBJ2-1	.	CASSLAARSSYNEQFF	TGTGCCAGCAGCTTAGCGGCGCGGAGCTCCTACAATGAGCAGTTCTTC
.	TRBV27	TRBJ2-1	.	CASSGLTNEQFF	TGTGCCAGCAGTGGACTCACCAATGAGCAGTTCTTC
.	TRBV30	TRBJ2-1	.	CACEGEGPAGEQFF	TGTGCCTGTGAGGGAGAGGGCCCTGCGGGCGAGCAGTTCTTC
.	TRBV5-6	TRBJ2-2	.	CASSPVTGELFF	TGTGCCAGCAGCCCGGTAACCGGGGAGCTGTTTTTT
.	TRBV13	TRBJ2-1	.	CASSSHGAAVFSSQFF	TGTGCCAGCAGCTCCCACGGGGCAGCGGTTTTTTCTTCTCAGTTCTTC
.	TRBV27	TRBJ2-7	once	CASSSSGTRRYEQYF	TGTGCCAGCAGTTCTTCCGGGACTCGGAGGTACGAGCAGTACTTC
TRBD1	TRBV10-2	TRBJ1-2	.	CASSESRQGWNGYTF	TGCGCCAGCAGTGAGTCCCGACAGGGATGGAATGGCTACACCTTC
.	TRBV28	TRBJ2-3	.	CASTYYGGAGTDTQYF	TGTGCCAGCACCTACTACGGGGGCGCTGGGACAGATACGCAGTATTTT
TRBD1	TRBV11-1	TRBJ2-3	.	CASSSNRQGTDTQYF	TGTGCCAGCAGCTCTAATCGACAGGGAACAGATACGCAGTATTTT
.	TRBV7-9	TRBJ1-4	.	CASSLDREATNEKLFF	TGTGCCAGCAGCTTGGACAGAGAGGCAACTAATGAAAAACTGTTTTTT
.	TRBV27	TRBJ2-1	.	CASSLLARGYNEQFF	TGTGCCAGCAGTTTATTGGCGAGAGGGTACAATGAGCAGTTCTTC
TRBD1	TRBV11-2	TRBJ1-2	.	CASSLEGQPRSNGYTF	TGTGCCAGCAGCTTAGAGGGACAGCCTCGGTCGAATGGCTACACCTTC
TRBD1	TRBV5-6	TRBJ2-7	.	CASSFGTGDYEQYF	TGTGCCAGCAGCTTTGGGACAGGGGACTACGAGCAGTACTTC
TRBD2	TRBV5-1	TRBJ2-6	.	CASSPPTGLAGSGANVLTF	TGCGCCAGCAGCCCACCCACAGGACTAGCGGGCTCTGGGGCCAACGTCCTGACTTTC
TRBD2	TRBV5-1	TRBJ2-1	.	CASSGGLAGVANEQFF	TGCGCCAGCAGCGGGGGTCTAGCGGGAGTAGCCAATGAGCAGTTCTTC
.	TRBV27	TRBJ2-5	.	CASSFNGPGETQYF	TGTGCCAGCAGTTTTAATGGCCCCGGAGAGACCCAGTACTTC
.	TRBV2	TRBJ1-2	.	CASSDSRNYGYTF	TGTGCCAGCAGTGATTCCAGGAACTATGGCTACACCTTC
.	TRBV27	TRBJ1-2	.	CASRPGGNYGYTF	TGTGCCAGCAGGCCGGGAGGTAACTATGGCTACACCTTC
.	TRBV5-6	TRBJ2-3	.	CASSFGTTDTQYF	TGTGCCAGCAGCTTTGGGACTACAGATACGCAGTATTTT
TRBD2	TRBV6-5	TRBJ2-7	.	CASSYGLGSYEQYF	TGTGCCAGCAGTTATGGACTAGGCTCCTACGAGCAGTACTTC
TRBD2	TRBV10-3	TRBJ2-5	.	CAISDVSGVTYF	TGTGCCATCAGTGACGTTAGCGGGGTCACGTACTTC
.	TRBV25-1	TRBJ2-2	.	CASSDRGQNTGELFF	TGTGCCAGCAGTGACCGGGGACAGAACACCGGGGAGCTGTTTTTT
.	TRBV5-8	TRBJ2-1	.	CASSLADSLWQFF	TGTGCCAGCAGCTTGGCCGACTCCCTTTGGCAGTTCTTC
.	TRBV5-5	TRBJ2-7	.	CASSHTDRTYEQYF	TGTGCCAGCAGCCACACCGACAGAACCTACGAGCAGTACTTC
.	TRBV27	TRBJ2-1	.	CASRQGLEQFF	TGTGCCAGCAGGCAGGGCCTTGAGCAGTTCTTC
TRBD2	TRBV13	TRBJ2-1	.	CASSRLITREAPREQFF	TGTGCCAGCAGCCGCCTAATAACGCGGGAGGCCCCCAGGGAGCAGTTCTTC
TRBD2	TRBV7-6	TRBJ2-7	.	CASSFRLAGVHEQYF	TGTGCCAGCAGCTTCAGACTAGCGGGAGTCCACGAGCAGTACTTC
.	TRBV20-1	TRBJ2-3	.	CSAFTDTQYF	TGCAGTGCCTTCACAGATACGCAGTATTTT
TRBD1	TRBV27	TRBJ2-7	once	CASSLGSPGGLEQYF	TGTGCCAGCAGTTTAGGGTCCCCAGGGGGCTTGGAGCAGTACTTC
.	TRBV4-1	TRBJ2-7	.	CASSQGTVSSYEQYF	TGCGCCAGCAGCCAAGGAACAGTCAGCTCCTACGAGCAGTACTTC
.	TRBV27	TRBJ2-1	.	CASSTTGYNEQFF	TGTGCCAGCAGTACCACAGGATACAATGAGCAGTTCTTC
.	TRBV28	TRBJ2-5	once	CASSLTLYEETQYF	TGTGCCAGCTCGCTTACACTCTACGAAGAGACCCAGTACTTC
.	TRBV6-1	TRBJ1-1	once	CASRIFVDRDTEAFF	TGTGCCAGCAGAATCTTCGTCGATAGGGACACTGAAGCTTTCTTT
TRBD2	TRBV10-1	TRBJ2-3	.	CASSESSGGADTQYF	TGCGCCAGCAGTGAGTCTTCGGGGGGGGCAGATACGCAGTATTTT
.	TRBV29-1	TRBJ1-1	few	CSVRVNTEAFF	TGCAGCGTAAGAGTGAACACTGAAGCTTTCTTT